This paragraph covers one TCR beta chain sequence. Its antigen remains unknown. This entry belongs to a study of T cells in tuberculosis. Broader study findings: Active tuberculosis patients had shorter CDR3-alpha; the beta difference was nonsignificant.

Measured with immunoSEQ multiplex PCR; TCRdb has only the in-frame clones, and not every one. This sample has about 43,000 clones, with around 94% found just once. The V end was cut by 4 bases, the J end by 6 bases, with 25 bases between. The CDR3 runs 17 residues. Germline values: CDR1 LGHNA, CDR2 YNFKEQ. The sequenced material came from PBMCs. This clonotype was sampled from a donor aged 10 to 29 with latent tuberculosis or without tuberculosis infection. Some clones in this sample may be carry-over from other donors' samples. This chain connects TRBV4-2 to TRBJ2-7; a weak D match, TRBD1 (6 bases). The DNA for the CDR3 is TGTGCCAGCAGCCCAATATTCCTGGACAGAGGAAGACGCGAGCAGTACTTC. Its translation: CASSPIFLDRGRREQYF.